This T cell receptor beta chain was retrieved from a study of tissue T cells after allogeneic stem cell transplantation. Study conclusions and caveats: In patients and mice, blood and spleen missed much of tissue repertoire.

Sample time point: mouse harvest day 14 after allogeneic transplant. The graft held 10^6 splenic CD5+ T cells and 10^7 T-cell-depleted bone marrow cells. Germline values: CDR1 SGHND, CDR2 FRSKSL. The J segment lost 7 bases and the V segment lost 6 bases, leaving 8 bases of the junction unmatched. This CDR3 has 14 residues. This clone was picked up a small number of times. As yet, its antigen is unknown. The gene names here belong to mouse. The read is 1 residue too short to cover the CDR3 end, so that end is filled in from the germline J gene. Method: immunoSEQ multiplex PCR; TCRdb's copy keeps in-frame clones and lacks some. Of some 2,900 clones listed, around 50% were seen once; the top ten hold 30% to 40%.

The chain is built from TRBV15 and TRBJ2-7; TRBD1 aligns across 11 bases. Sequencing used gut tissue. This clonotype originated in a female BALB/c mouse given C57BL/6 T cells with graft-versus-host disease after an allogeneic hematopoietic cell transplant. CDR3 sequence: CASRTGTGGMEQYF. CDR3 DNA (partial): TGTGCCAGCAGAACCGGGACAGGGGGTATGGAACAGTAC. Together with reference TRBV15 and TRBJ2-7, the CDR3 gives the full variable domain: DAGVTQTPRHEVAEKGQTIILKCEPVSGHNDLFWYRQTKIQGLELLSYFRSKSLMEDGGAFKDRFKAEMLNSSFSTLKIQPTEPKDSAVYLCASRTGTGGMEQYFGPGTRLTVL.